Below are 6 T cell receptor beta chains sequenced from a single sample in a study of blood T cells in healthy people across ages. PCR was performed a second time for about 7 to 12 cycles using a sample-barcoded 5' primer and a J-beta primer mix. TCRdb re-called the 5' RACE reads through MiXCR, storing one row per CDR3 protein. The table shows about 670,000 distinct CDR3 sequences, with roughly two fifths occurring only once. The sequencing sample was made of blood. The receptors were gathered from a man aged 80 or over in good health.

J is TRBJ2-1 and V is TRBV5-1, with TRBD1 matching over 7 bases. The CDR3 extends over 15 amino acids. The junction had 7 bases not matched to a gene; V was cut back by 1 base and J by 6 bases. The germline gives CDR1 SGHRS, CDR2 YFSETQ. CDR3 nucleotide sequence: TGCGCCAGCAGCTTGTCAGGGGGATTGTTCAATGAGCAGTTCTTC. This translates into CASSLSGGLFNEQFF.

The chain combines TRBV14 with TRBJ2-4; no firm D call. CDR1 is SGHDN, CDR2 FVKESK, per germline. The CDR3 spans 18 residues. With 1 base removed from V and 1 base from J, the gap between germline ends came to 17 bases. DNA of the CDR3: TGTGCCAGCAGCCAAGGCCACCACGCTCGTTGGGCCAAAAACATTCAGTACTTC. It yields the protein CASSQGHHARWAKNIQYF.

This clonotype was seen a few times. In DNA form, the CDR3 reads TGCGCCAGCAGCTTGGCGACAGGGTACGGCTATGGCTACACCTTC. Its protein is CASSLATGYGYGYTF. The V call is TRBV5-1, the J call TRBJ1-2; 7 positions match TRBD1. V trimming: 0 bases; J trimming: 4 bases; junction bases outside the gene matches: 6. From germline, CDR1 is SGHRS and CDR2 YFSETQ. The CDR3 runs to 15 residues.

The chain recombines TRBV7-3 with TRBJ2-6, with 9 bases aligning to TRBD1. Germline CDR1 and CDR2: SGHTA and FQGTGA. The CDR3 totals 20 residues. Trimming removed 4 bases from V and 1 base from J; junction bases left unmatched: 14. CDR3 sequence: CASSSRPGTGTSSGANVLTF. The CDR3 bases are TGTGCCAGCAGCTCTCGACCAGGGACAGGGACATCGTCTGGGGCCAACGTCCTGACTTTC.

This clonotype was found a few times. The CDR3 spells CASSLAGRGTYNEQFF. CDR3 nucleotides: TGCGCCAGCAGCTTGGCCGGCAGGGGAACCTACAATGAGCAGTTCTTC. The rearrangement joins TRBV5-1 to TRBJ2-1, with D possibly being TRBD1 (6 bases). This CDR3 comprises 16 residues. Trimming took 0 bases from V and 2 from J, leaving 12 bases between them. Per the germline V gene, CDR1 is SGHRS and CDR2 is YFSETQ.

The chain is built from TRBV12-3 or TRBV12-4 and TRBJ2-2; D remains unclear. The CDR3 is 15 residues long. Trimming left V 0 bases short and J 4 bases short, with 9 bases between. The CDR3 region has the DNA TGTGCCAGCAGTTTAGCGGGCGCGATCACCGGGGAGCTGTTTTTT. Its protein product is CASSLAGAITGELFF.